These 16 T cell receptor beta chains came from one sample sequenced in a study of memory CD4+ T cells and cytomegalovirus serostatus. The sort gate was single viable CD3+CD4+CD8-CD45RO+ cells for memory CD4+ T cells. Assay used: immunoSEQ multiplex PCR; TCRdb lists only in-frame clones, some missing. The data show around 53,000 clones, more than 70% seen once. Sample: memory CD4+ T cells from blood. These receptors originate from an adult in good health and CMV-seropositive.

This chain connects TRBV6-6 to TRBJ1-5; a weak D match, TRBD1 (5 bases). The CDR3 is 15 residues long. The germline V gene encodes CDR1 MNHNY and CDR2 SVGAGI (reference sequence). The V end was cut by 6 bases, the J end by 4 bases, with 16 bases between. The CDR3 sequence is CASRGGGVGNQPQHF. CDR3 nucleotide sequence: TGTGCCAGCAGGGGGGGAGGGGTAGGAAATCAGCCCCAGCATTTT.

The chain carries TRBV6-1 and TRBJ2-1; no definite D call. The CDR3 sequence is 11 residues long. CDR1 and CDR2 from the germline V gene are MNHNS and SASEGT. V shed 5 bases and J shed 5 bases, with 4 bases lying between them. The CDR3 reads CASSRDNEQFF. The CDR3 nucleotides are TGTGCCAGCAGTAGAGACAATGAGCAGTTCTTC.

V gene TRBV29-1 combines with J gene TRBJ2-5, with 8 positions matching TRBD1. Trimming took 3 bases from V and 7 from J; bases not matched to a gene: 7. The CDR3 extends over 13 amino acids. CDR1 and CDR2 from the germline V gene are SQVTM and ANQGSEA. As DNA, the CDR3 is TGCAGCGTTGATCAGGGGGCGGCCACGACCCAGTACTTC. Its protein product is CSVDQGAATTQYF. The variable domain in full, completed from reference TRBV29-1 and TRBJ2-5, reads SAVISQKPSRDICQRGTSLTIQCQVDSQVTMMFWYRQQPGQSLTLIATANQGSEATYESGFVIDKFPISRPNLTFSTLTVSNMSPEDSSIYLCSVDQGAATTQYFGPGTRLLVL.

The rearrangement uses TRBV4-1 and TRBJ1-4; D is unresolved. Germline V gives CDR1 MGHRA, CDR2 YSYEKL. V was shortened by 1 base and J by 0 bases, with 12 bases between the two germline ends. The CDR3 is made up of 17 amino acids. This chain's CDR3 is CASSQGRTFTTNEKLFF. The CDR3 bases are TGCGCCAGCAGCCAAGGCCGAACATTTACAACTAATGAAAAACTGTTTTTT.

In DNA form, the CDR3 reads TGTGCCAGCCTGGTGTACTATGGCTACACCTTC. The encoded protein is CASLVYYGYTF. The chain joins TRBV6-6 to TRBJ1-2, with D unclear. Germline V gene data show CDR1 as MNHNY and CDR2 as SVGAGI (reference sequence). This CDR3 has 11 residues. Trimming pared 8 bases from V and 3 bases from J, leaving 7 bases between.

The chain employs TRBV11-2 and TRBJ1-4; a possible D gene is TRBD1 (5 bases). The germline V and J ends were trimmed by 4 bases and 3 bases, with 15 bases remaining between them. CDR3 size: 16 residues. CDR1 SGHAT and CDR2 FQNNGV come from the germline V gene. The CDR3 region is CASSSTHHRSNEKLFF. The CDR3 nucleotides read TGTGCCAGCAGCTCCACCCACCACAGGTCTAATGAAAAACTGTTTTTT.

This sequence joins TRBV19 and TRBJ1-2; 8 bases map to TRBD1. Trimming took 3 bases from V and 8 from J; bases not matched to a gene: 14. Germline values: CDR1 LNHDA, CDR2 SQIVND (reference sequence). The CDR3 runs 16 residues. For the CDR3, the DNA is TGTGCCAGTAGTATCGGCGCCAGGACAGGGTTTGCGGGCTACACCTTC. Encoded protein: CASSIGARTGFAGYTF.

The chain uses TRBV21-1 and TRBJ1-1; the table gives TRBD1 as D, unverified against the DNA. TRBV21-1 is marked as a pseudogene. The CDR3 length is 13 residues. This CDR3 is CASSRGTGAEAFF. The CDR3 DNA follows: TGTGCCAGCAGCCGCGGGACAGGGGCTGAAGCTTTCTTT.

This clone was seen just once. The chain carries TRBV7-2 and TRBJ1-2; TRBD1 might be the D (5 bases). The germline V gene encodes CDR1 SGHTA and CDR2 FQGNSA. Trimming stripped 4 bases from V and 1 base from J, with 22 bases between. CDR3 size: 18 residues. CDR3 in DNA: TGTGCCAGCAGCTCGACGGGGGGACGAGGGAATTTTAACTATGGCTACACCTTC. The encoded protein is CASSSTGGRGNFNYGYTF.

This clone was seen a handful of times. The rearrangement joins TRBV10-3 to TRBJ1-1; D is uncertain. The germline CDR1 and CDR2 sequences are ENHRY and SYGVKD. CDR3 length equals 12 residues. V lost 5 bases, J lost 1 base, and 5 bases lay in between. DNA of the CDR3: TGTGCCATCAGTCCGAGGAACACTGAAGCTTTCTTT. Translation: CAISPRNTEAFF.

In DNA, the CDR3 is TGTGCCAGCAGCAAGGGACAGGACCTAGGGGGTGAAAAACTGTTTTTT. Translating gives CASSKGQDLGGEKLFF. The J gene is TRBJ1-4, the V gene TRBV7-9; 8 bases match TRBD1. J lost 7 bases, V lost 5 bases, and 12 bases had no gene match. Per the germline V gene, CDR1 is SEHNR and CDR2 is FQNEAQ (reference sequence). This CDR3 is 16 amino acids long.

The chain employs TRBV28 and TRBJ2-5, with D possibly being TRBD1 or TRBD2 (5 bases each). CDR1 and CDR2 from the germline V gene are MDHEN and SYDVKM. This CDR3 contains 16 residues. Trimming took off 6 bases at V and 5 bases at J, with 22 bases between the two ends. The CDR3 spells CASSPGAMIGRETQYF. In nucleotides, the CDR3 is TGTGCCAGCAGCCCCGGGGCGATGATAGGAAGGGAGACCCAGTACTTC.

This clone was detected only once. The chain links TRBV7-8 to TRBJ1-6; unclear D gene. Trimming left V 6 bases short and J 6 bases short, with 18 bases between. The CDR3 runs to 16 residues. Germline CDR1 SGHVS, CDR2 FQNEAQ. This chain's CDR3 is CASRARAGGLNSPLHF. The DNA of the CDR3 is TGTGCCAGCAGAGCGCGGGCGGGTGGCCTTAATTCACCCCTCCACTTT.

This clone was counted only a few times. The chain has TRBV7-8 and TRBJ1-5, with TRBD1 identical over 12 bases. Germline CDR1 SGHVS, CDR2 FQNEAQ. This CDR3 spans 16 amino acids. V lost 5 bases and J lost 9; bases outside the gene matches: 11. In DNA, the CDR3 is TGTGCCAGCAGCCCGGGACAGGGGGCGCGGATACGGCCCCAGCATTTT. Translating it yields CASSPGQGARIRPQHF.

The table lists this clone with a few counts. This chain links TRBV4-3 with TRBJ1-1; TRBD1 matches at 7 bases. V gave up 1 base and J gave up 6 bases; unmatched junction bases: 2. The germline V gene encodes CDR1 LGHNA and CDR2 YSLEER. The CDR3 has 13 residues. CDR3 bases: TGCGCCAGCAGCCAAGTGGGGACAGCTGAAGCTTTCTTT. It is translated as CASSQVGTAEAFF.

The chain employs TRBV5-4 and TRBJ1-3; unclear D gene. Between the trimmed V and J ends, which lost 3 bases and 0 bases, there was a span of 13 bases. Germline CDR1 is SGHNT and CDR2 is YYREEE (reference sequence). The CDR3 is made up of 16 amino acids. CDR3 DNA: TGTGCCAGCAGCTCACGGACGGTGAGCTCTGGAAACACCATATATTTT. Translation gives CASSSRTVSSGNTIYF. The full variable domain, with the rest looked up from reference TRBV5-4 and TRBJ1-3, is ETGVTQSPTHLIKTRGQQVTLRCSSQSGHNTVSWYQQALGQGPQFIFQYYREEENGRGNFPPRFSGLQFPNYSSELNVNALELDDSALYLCASSSRTVSSGNTIYFGEGSWLTVV.